This T cell receptor beta chain was sequenced during a study of neurological immune-mediated disorders. Study results and caveats: HTLV-1-associated myelopathy displayed the greatest TCR clonal expansion, and multiple sclerosis exhibited the smallest, lower than that of healthy controls. Phylogenetic grouping placed 18 of 34 multiple sclerosis patients' repertoires in one related-CDR3 cluster, a possible signature.

This clonotype has a count of ten or more. The antigen is not known. The authors made cDNA by 5'RACE with 10-nucleotide random UMIs. TCRdb called the 5' RACE reads again in MiXCR, with one record for every CDR3 protein. The sample lists tens of thousands of distinct CDR3 sequences; 2.5% to 3% were seen once. Deletions cut 5 bases from V and 5 bases from J, with 15 bases between. The CDR3 has 14 residues. Germline lookup yields CDR1 SGHDN and CDR2 FVKESK. The chain links TRBV14 to TRBJ1-1; D gene uncertain. The sequenced material came from PBMCs. The receptor comes from a woman aged 25 to 39 with multiple sclerosis. The DNA of the CDR3 is TGTGCCAGCAGCTTAAAGAATGGGGATACTGAAGCTTTCTTT. Protein: CASSLKNGDTEAFF. The full variable domain, completed using reference TRBV14 and TRBJ1-1, is EAGVTQFPSHSVIEKGQTVTLRCDPISGHDNLYWYRRVMGKEIKFLLHFVKESKQDESGMPNNRFLAERTGGTYSTLKVQPAELEDSGVYFCASSLKNGDTEAFFGQGTRLTVV.